These 21 T cell receptor beta chains were all obtained from the same sample, sequenced in a study of CD8 T cells in Susac syndrome. Random hexamers were used to reverse transcribe the RNA input (about 0.5 to 1 ug). Via MiXCR, TCRdb re-called the immunoSEQ multiplex PCR reads, giving one row per CDR3 protein. Among about 85,000 distinct CDR3 sequences listed, approximately 94% were seen once. The sequenced sample was CD8+ T cells from PBMCs. The receptors were gathered from a human donor in good health.

V is TRBV4-2 and J is TRBJ1-1; unclear D gene. The germline V gene has CDR1 LGHNA and CDR2 YNFKEQ. CDR3 length equals 16 residues. The ends were cut back, 0 bases at V and 7 bases at J, with 18 bases in the middle. CDR3 protein: CASSQDNGGLGIEAFF. In nucleotides, the CDR3 is TGTGCCAGCAGCCAAGATAATGGAGGGCTTGGCATTGAAGCTTTCTTT.

The table lists this clonotype with a few counts. The rearrangement joins TRBV28 to TRBJ1-1; D remains unclear. This CDR3 contains 12 residues. V was clipped by 2 bases and J by 1 base, with 2 bases between them. From germline, CDR1 is MDHEN and CDR2 SYDVKM. CDR3 amino acids: CASSLPNTEAFF. The CDR3 DNA follows: TGTGCCAGCAGTTTACCGAACACTGAAGCTTTCTTT.

The J gene is TRBJ2-1, the V gene TRBV13; D remains unclear. The V end was cut by 2 bases, the J end by 0 bases, with 5 bases between. From germline, CDR1 is PRHDT and CDR2 FYEKMQ (reference sequence). CDR3 size: 14 residues. The DNA for the CDR3 is TGTGCCAGCAGCTTAAGCATCTCCTACAATGAGCAGTTCTTC. Its protein is CASSLSISYNEQFF.

V is TRBV12-3 or TRBV12-4 and J is TRBJ2-5, with 9 bases aligning to TRBD1. The CDR3 contains 15 residues. J lost 2 bases, V lost 7 bases, and 8 bases had no gene match. The CDR3 nucleotides read TGTGCCAGCAATACGGGACAGGGAGCTCAAGAGACCCAGTACTTC. This codes for CASNTGQGAQETQYF.

This chain joins TRBV6-5 and TRBJ2-1; 11 bases align to TRBD1. The junction had 6 bases not matched to a gene; V was cut back by 8 bases and J by 9 bases. The CDR3 has 13 amino acids. CDR1 and CDR2 (germline): MNHEY, SVGAGI. CDR3 region: CASRDRGVREQFF. The CDR3 DNA reads TGTGCCAGCCGGGACAGGGGGGTTCGTGAGCAGTTCTTC.

The chain employs TRBV9 and TRBJ1-1; D gene ambiguous. The V end lost 1 base, the J end lost 3 bases, and 7 bases lay between the germline ends. The CDR3 sequence is 13 residues long. Per germline, CDR1 SGDLS and CDR2 YYNGEE. The CDR3 DNA follows: TGTGCCAGCAGCGTAACTGAGTACACTGAAGCTTTCTTT. This sequence encodes CASSVTEYTEAFF.

This chain connects TRBV12-3 or TRBV12-4 to TRBJ2-2; D gene ambiguous. The CDR3 has 12 amino acids. V dropped 3 bases and J dropped 5 bases, with 4 bases sitting between them. CDR3 sequence (DNA): TGTGCCAGCAGTTTGATAACCGGGGAGCTGTTTTTT. Translated, it gives CASSLITGELFF.

The rearrangement links TRBV29-1 to TRBJ1-2, with D unclear. The ends were cut back, 4 bases at V and 6 bases at J, with 12 bases in the middle. CDR1 and CDR2 (germline): SQVTM, ANQGSEA. There are 12 residues in the CDR3. The CDR3 here is CSVGPGSHGYTF. The DNA of the CDR3 is TGCAGCGTTGGTCCGGGCTCGCATGGCTACACCTTC.

The V gene is TRBV27, the J gene TRBJ2-1; 10 nucleotides line up with TRBD2. Germline CDR1 is MNHEY and CDR2 is SMNVEV (reference sequence). The CDR3 totals 16 residues. Losses at the gene ends were 0 bases for V and 8 bases for J; bases not matched to a gene: 7. As DNA, the CDR3 is TGTGCCAGCAGTTTATCGCCGGCTAGCGGGAGTGATGAGCAGTTCTTC. Translation: CASSLSPASGSDEQFF.

The rearrangement links TRBV20-1 to TRBJ2-7; D might be TRBD1 (6 bases). The germline CDR1 and CDR2 sequences are DFQATT and SNEGSKA (reference sequence). The ends were cut back, 4 bases at V and 4 bases at J, with 14 bases in the middle. The CDR3 has 13 residues. CDR3 DNA sequence: TGCAGTGCTAAGAACAGGGCTTCGTACGAGCAGTACTTC. Its protein is CSAKNRASYEQYF.

This sequence joins TRBV27 and TRBJ2-7; D not certain. The germline gives CDR1 MNHEY, CDR2 SMNVEV (reference sequence). Trimming shortened V by 7 bases and J by 5 bases, and 15 bases separated the two germline ends. The CDR3 runs 13 residues. This CDR3 is CASMSSTWHEQYV. CDR3 DNA sequence: TGTGCCAGCATGAGCAGTACCTGGCACGAGCAGTACGTC.

This sequence joins TRBV4-1 and TRBJ2-2, with 7 nucleotides matching TRBD1. There are 17 residues in the CDR3. Germline assignment: CDR1 MGHRA and CDR2 YSYEKL. Germline trimming cut 1 base from V and 5 bases from J; bases unmatched to any gene: 10. The CDR3 here is CASSQAHPQGYTGELFF. CDR3 bases: TGCGCCAGCAGCCAAGCACACCCACAGGGGTATACCGGGGAGCTGTTTTTT.

The CDR3: CASSHRLAGTQETQYF. CDR3 nucleotide sequence: TGTGCCAGCAGCCACAGGCTAGCGGGGACCCAAGAGACCCAGTACTTC. V is TRBV11-2 and J is TRBJ2-5; 9 bases match TRBD2. The ends lost 5 bases at V and 1 base at J; junction bases unmatched: 8. The CDR3 length is 16 residues. CDR1 and CDR2 (germline): SGHAT, FQNNGV.

This sequence joins TRBV13 and TRBJ1-2; D unclear. V was clipped by 4 bases and J by 8 bases, with 17 bases between them. Germline loops: CDR1 PRHDT, CDR2 FYEKMQ (reference sequence). The CDR3 has 14 residues. The CDR3 DNA is TGTGCCAGCAGCTCCCCGGTACCTCCCAAGGGCTACACCTTC. Translating it yields CASSSPVPPKGYTF.

The chain has TRBV12-3 or TRBV12-4 and TRBJ2-7; 10 nucleotides line up with TRBD1. With 6 bases clipped from V and 3 bases from J, the junction kept 5 bases outside the gene matches. CDR3 length equals 14 residues. This CDR3 reads CASRGTGVLYEQYF. The CDR3 nucleotides are TGTGCCAGCAGAGGGACAGGGGTCCTCTACGAGCAGTACTTC.

The chain links TRBV14 to TRBJ1-2, with 7 positions matching TRBD1. The CDR3 totals 15 residues. Germline loops: CDR1 SGHDN, CDR2 FVKESK. The V and J ends lost 6 bases and 4 bases, in that order; junction bases with no gene match: 11. The DNA of the CDR3 is TGTGCCAGCAGGAACTCGAGGGGGCGCGCCTATGGCTACACCTTC. Translating gives CASRNSRGRAYGYTF.

This rearrangement joins TRBV4-3 to TRBJ2-5, with 12 bases fitting TRBD2. The V segment lost 4 bases and the J segment 4 bases; nucleotides outside the gene matches: 10. This CDR3 has 17 amino acids. CDR1 is LGHNA, CDR2 YSLEER, per germline. CDR3 protein: CASSPRRLAGVSETQYF. As DNA, the CDR3 is TGCGCCAGCAGCCCCCGGCGACTAGCGGGGGTGTCAGAGACCCAGTACTTC.

The gene calls are TRBV27 and TRBJ2-1; D unresolved. The CDR3 has 14 amino acids. Per germline, CDR1 MNHEY and CDR2 SMNVEV (reference sequence). The ends were cut back, 1 base at V and 5 bases at J, with 9 bases in the middle. CDR3 loop: CASSLWRRDNEQFF. The DNA for the CDR3 is TGTGCCAGCAGTTTATGGCGTAGGGACAATGAGCAGTTCTTC.

V and J are TRBV28 and TRBJ1-3; D is undetermined. With 1 base removed from V and 1 base from J, the gap between germline ends came to 17 bases. The CDR3 sequence is 18 residues long. Germline loops: CDR1 MDHEN, CDR2 SYDVKM. The CDR3 coding sequence is TGTGCCAGCAGTTTATTGGCAGGCGATACCTTTTCTGGAAACACCATATATTTT. Translating it yields CASSLLAGDTFSGNTIYF. The full variable domain, in which reference TRBV28 and TRBJ1-3 provide the parts outside the CDR3, is DVKVTQSSRYLVKRTGEKVFLECVQDMDHENMFWYRQDPGLGLRLIYFSYDVKMKEKGDIPEGYSVSREKKERFSLILESASTNQTSMYLCASSLLAGDTFSGNTIYFGEGSWLTVV.

The chain recombines TRBV7-9 with TRBJ2-1; the match to TRBD1 covers 7 bases. Germline trimming cut 5 bases from V and 2 bases from J; bases unmatched to any gene: 9. The CDR3 consists of 16 residues. Germline V CDR1 and CDR2: SEHNR, FQNEAQ (reference sequence). CDR3 sequence (DNA): TGTGCCAGCAGCCCACCGACAGGGTTCCCCTACAATGAGCAGTTCTTC. Amino acids: CASSPPTGFPYNEQFF.

This rearrangement joins TRBV7-9 to TRBJ2-5, with D possibly matching TRBD1 (5 bases). The CDR3 has 15 amino acids. V lost 5 bases to trimming and J lost 1 base, with 14 bases between them. CDR1 and CDR2 (germline): SEHNR, FQNEAQ (reference sequence). In DNA form, the CDR3 reads TGTGCCAGCAGCCCCCCTTGGACATCCCAAGAGACCCAGTACTTC. Protein: CASSPPWTSQETQYF.